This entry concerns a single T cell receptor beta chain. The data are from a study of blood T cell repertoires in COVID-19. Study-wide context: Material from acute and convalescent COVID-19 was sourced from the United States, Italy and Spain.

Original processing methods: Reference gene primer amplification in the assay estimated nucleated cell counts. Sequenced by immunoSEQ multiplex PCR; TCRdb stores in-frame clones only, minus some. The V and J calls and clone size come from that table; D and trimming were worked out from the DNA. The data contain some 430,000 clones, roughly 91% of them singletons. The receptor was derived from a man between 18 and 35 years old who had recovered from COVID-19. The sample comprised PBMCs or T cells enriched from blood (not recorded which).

CDR3 sequence (DNA): TGTGCCAGTAGTCCAACCTCGGACAGGTTTAATGGCTACACCTTC. Translated, it gives CASSPTSDRFNGYTF. V is TRBV19 and J is TRBJ1-2, with 7 bases aligning to TRBD1. The CDR3 length is 15 residues. The germline gives CDR1 LNHDA, CDR2 SQIVND (reference sequence). V gave up 5 bases and J gave up 6 bases; unmatched junction bases: 12.